These T cell receptor beta chains were read from a single sample in a study of shared clonotypes between healthy human individuals. Profiled with immunoSEQ multiplex PCR; TCRdb holds only in-frame clones, not every one. This table has about 2.1 million clones, 80% to 95% appearing once. Material for sequencing was naive CD8+ T cells from PBMCs. The receptors here all came from a man between 18 and 35 years old in good health. Some clones in this sample may be carry-over from other donors' samples. CDR3s include the opening cysteine and the closing phenylalanine or tryptophan. A D gene is named only where the DNA matches it firmly. Size is omitted from some rows. Given values are once, few, many or a class for expanded clones.

len,abundance,j_gene,d_gene,v_gene,CDR3aa,CDR3nt
16,NA,TRBJ2-1,NA,TRBV7-3,CASSPEIGISYNEQFF,TGTGCCAGCAGCCCTGAAATCGGGATCTCCTACAATGAGCAGTTCTTC
16,NA,TRBJ1-2,TRBD1,TRBV10-2,CASSESAGGFGYGYTF,TGCGCCAGCAGTGAGTCCGCAGGGGGCTTTGGCTATGGCTACACCTTC
14,NA,TRBJ1-1,TRBD1,TRBV27,CASSIYRGTGEAFF,TGTGCCAGCAGTATATACAGGGGGACCGGTGAAGCTTTCTTT
11,NA,TRBJ2-1,NA,TRBV9,CASSAANEQFF,TGTGCCAGCAGCGCCGCCAATGAGCAGTTCTTC
15,NA,TRBJ2-7,TRBD2,TRBV4-1,CASSPGLAETYEQYF,TGCGCCAGCAGCCCGGGACTAGCGGAGACCTACGAGCAGTACTTC
12,NA,TRBJ1-1,NA,TRBV6-5,CASSYSSTEAFF,TGTGCCAGCAGTTACTCCAGCACTGAAGCTTTCTTT
16,NA,TRBJ2-7,NA,TRBV27,CASSLIRGRALYEQYF,TGTGCCAGCAGTTTAATAAGGGGCAGGGCTTTATACGAGCAGTACTTC
16,NA,TRBJ2-1,TRBD2,TRBV6-1,CASSEFLLASYNEQFF,TGTGCCAGCAGTGAATTTTTACTAGCGAGCTACAATGAGCAGTTCTTC
11,NA,TRBJ2-1,NA,TRBV5-4,CASYDANEQFF,TGTGCCAGCTATGATGCCAATGAGCAGTTCTTC
12,NA,TRBJ2-1,NA,TRBV29-1,CSGARGAYEQFF,TGCAGCGGGGCTCGGGGGGCCTATGAGCAGTTCTTC
16,NA,TRBJ2-3,NA,TRBV27,CASSLVGGGLTDTQYF,TGTGCCAGCAGTTTAGTGGGGGGAGGCCTCACAGATACGCAGTATTTT
13,NA,TRBJ2-5,NA,TRBV19,CASTLGRGGTQYF,TGTGCCAGTACTCTAGGACGGGGAGGGACCCAGTACTTC
16,NA,TRBJ2-3,TRBD2,TRBV9,CASSEVGTSGTDTQYF,TGTGCCAGCAGCGAGGTAGGGACTAGCGGCACAGATACGCAGTATTTT
14,NA,TRBJ1-3,NA,TRBV7-9,CASSLKAPGNTIYF,TGTGCCAGCAGCCTAAAGGCCCCCGGAAACACCATATATTTT
18,NA,TRBJ1-3,NA,TRBV4-1,CASSQDYLSGASGNTIYF,TGCGCCAGCAGCCAAGATTACCTTTCCGGGGCCTCTGGAAACACCATATATTTT
13,NA,TRBJ2-7,NA,TRBV5-1,CASSPDHSYEQYF,TGCGCCAGCAGCCCGGACCACTCCTACGAGCAGTACTTC
15,NA,TRBJ2-5,NA,TRBV10-1,CASSGSAGRQETQYF,TGCGCCAGCAGTGGGTCTGCGGGACGGCAAGAGACCCAGTACTTC
16,NA,TRBJ2-7,TRBD1,TRBV4-1,CASSQLGQVSSYEQYF,TGCGCCAGCAGCCAATTGGGACAGGTCAGCTCCTACGAGCAGTACTTC
19,NA,TRBJ2-2,NA,TRBV5-1,CASSERPRGASVSTGELFF,TGCGCCAGCAGCGAACGTCCACGGGGGGCATCTGTTTCTACCGGGGAGCTGTTTTTT
15,NA,TRBJ2-2,NA,TRBV19,CASSMMRGNTGELFF,TGTGCCAGTAGTATGATGAGGGGGAACACCGGGGAGCTGTTTTTT
12,NA,TRBJ1-5,NA,TRBV13,CASSLEGQPQHF,TGTGCCAGCAGCTTAGAAGGGCAGCCCCAGCATTTT
13,NA,TRBJ2-2,NA,TRBV5-4,CASSPGGAGELFF,TGTGCCAGCAGCCCTGGCGGGGCCGGGGAGCTGTTTTTT
16,once,TRBJ1-2,TRBD1,TRBV5-6,CASSLDGDRSNYGYTF,TGTGCCAGCAGCTTGGATGGGGACAGGTCTAACTATGGCTACACCTTC
16,once,TRBJ1-2,NA,TRBV4-1,CASSPSRAGLNYGYTF,TGCGCCAGCAGCCCAAGTCGGGCGGGCCTTAACTATGGCTACACCTTC
18,NA,TRBJ2-7,NA,TRBV5-6,CASSLRPLGDFRSYEQYF,TGTGCCAGCAGCTTGCGTCCCCTGGGGGACTTTCGTTCCTACGAGCAGTACTTC
15,NA,TRBJ2-3,TRBD2,TRBV5-1,CASSLSSGRADTQYF,TGCGCCAGCAGCTTGTCTAGCGGGAGGGCAGATACGCAGTATTTT
13,few,TRBJ2-7,NA,TRBV27,CASSLFPGYEQYF,TGTGCCAGCAGTTTATTTCCAGGCTACGAGCAGTACTTC
15,NA,TRBJ1-5,NA,TRBV19,CASSIVDASNQPQHF,TGTGCCAGTAGTATAGTCGACGCTAGCAATCAGCCCCAGCATTTT
14,NA,TRBJ1-5,NA,TRBV19,CASSIDPGDSPQHF,TGTGCCAGTAGTATAGATCCCGGGGATTCGCCCCAGCATTTT
14,NA,TRBJ1-1,NA,TRBV10-2,CASNEQRWDTEAFF,TGCGCCAGCAATGAACAAAGGTGGGACACTGAAGCTTTCTTT
13,NA,TRBJ2-2,NA,TRBV4-2,CASSHTGAGELFF,TGTGCCAGCAGCCATACGGGGGCCGGGGAGCTGTTTTTT